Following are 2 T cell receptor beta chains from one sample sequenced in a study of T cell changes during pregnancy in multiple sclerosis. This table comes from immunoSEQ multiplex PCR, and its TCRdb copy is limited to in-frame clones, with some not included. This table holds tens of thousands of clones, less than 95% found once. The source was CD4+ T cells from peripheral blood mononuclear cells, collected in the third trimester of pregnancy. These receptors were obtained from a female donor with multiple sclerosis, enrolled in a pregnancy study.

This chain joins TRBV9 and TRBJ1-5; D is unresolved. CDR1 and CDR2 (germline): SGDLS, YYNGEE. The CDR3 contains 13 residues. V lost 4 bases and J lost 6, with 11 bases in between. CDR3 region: CASSQDSSQPQHF. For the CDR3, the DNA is TGTGCCAGCAGCCAAGATAGTAGTCAGCCCCAGCATTTT.

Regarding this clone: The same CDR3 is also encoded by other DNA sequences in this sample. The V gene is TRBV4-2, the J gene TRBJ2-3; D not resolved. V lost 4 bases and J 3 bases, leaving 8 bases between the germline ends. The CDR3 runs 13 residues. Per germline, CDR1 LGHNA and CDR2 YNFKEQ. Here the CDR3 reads CASSRTGTDTQYF. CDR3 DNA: TGTGCCAGCAGCCGAACCGGGACAGATACGCAGTATTTT.